The clone carrying this T cell receptor (beta chain) was counted between two and nine times. The source of the sample is a study of identical twins. The V gene end was trimmed by 5 bases and the J gene end by 5 bases; junction bases not matched to a gene: 11. The CDR3 consists of 15 residues. Germline lookup yields CDR1 MNHNS and CDR2 SASEGT. A single record per CDR3 protein comes from TCRdb applying MiXCR to the 5' RACE reads. The table lists about 520,000 distinct CDR3 sequences, roughly a fifth of them singletons, with about 0.91% in the top ten. This sample was shared with a second study, whose subject was T cells expressing NK-cell markers. According to that study: With respect to HCMV, seven of the eight sequenced donors were seropositive, and one was seronegative.

Sequencing input: CD4+ T cells sorted from blood. The rearrangement links TRBV6-1 to TRBJ2-7; 8 nucleotides agree with TRBD1. The sequence was collected from a woman between 18 and 30 years old in good health. CDR3: CASSSGQGPFHEQYF. In DNA, the CDR3 is TGTGCCAGCAGTAGTGGACAGGGACCTTTCCACGAGCAGTACTTC.